A selection of T cell receptor beta chains follows, all from one sample in a study of T cells in Graves' hyperthyroidism and ophthalmopathy. TCRdb recomputed calls from the multiplex PCR reads with MiXCR, one row per CDR3 protein. Of around 540,000 distinct CDR3 sequences listed, more than 45% are singletons. The source material was peripheral blood or thyroid tissue (not recorded which). The receptors shown here come from a woman under 30 with Graves' hyperthyroidism. CDR3s include the opening cysteine and the closing phenylalanine or tryptophan. The D gene is left open where the match is weak. Expanded clones get a size class; other rows say once, few or many, or leave the size out.

D gene	J gene	clone size	V gene	CDR3 protein	CDR3 DNA
.	TRBJ1-1	many	TRBV14	CASSHGQTEAFF	TGTGCCAGCAGCCACGGACAGACTGAAGCTTTCTTT
TRBD1	TRBJ2-3	.	TRBV9	CASSVGLPDRVADTQYF	TGTGCCAGCAGCGTAGGTCTCCCTGACAGGGTAGCAGATACGCAGTATTTT
.	TRBJ2-7	once	TRBV6-5	CASSYIRDSYEQYF	TGTGCCAGCAGTTACATCAGGGACTCCTACGAGCAGTACTTC
.	TRBJ2-5	.	TRBV20-1	CSARDIQNQETQYF	TGCAGTGCTAGAGATATACAGAACCAAGAGACCCAGTACTTC
TRBD1	TRBJ1-6	many	TRBV19	CASSGQGLNSPLHF	TGTGCCAGCAGTGGACAGGGTTTGAATTCACCCCTCCACTTT
.	TRBJ2-2	.	TRBV7-2	CASSLGTRAGAGELFF	TGTGCCAGCAGCCTAGGGACACGGGCGGGTGCCGGGGAGCTGTTTTTT
.	TRBJ2-7	.	TRBV29-1	CSDWDSYEQYF	TGCAGCGATTGGGACTCCTACGAGCAGTACTTC
TRBD2	TRBJ2-5	.	TRBV20-1	CSAPPPAGGQETQYF	TGCAGTGCCCCACCGCCAGCGGGAGGCCAAGAGACCCAGTACTTC
TRBD2	TRBJ2-7	few	TRBV24-1	CATSDSLMSGVSYEQYF	TGTGCCACCAGTGATAGCCTCATGAGCGGGGTATCCTACGAGCAGTACTTC
TRBD2	TRBJ2-5	few	TRBV5-1	CASSLGDYPYQETQYF	TGCGCCAGCAGCTTAGGGGACTACCCGTACCAAGAGACCCAGTACTTC
TRBD1	TRBJ2-5	.	TRBV2	CASNGGTGETQYF	TGTGCCAGCAACGGCGGGACAGGGGAGACCCAGTACTTC
.	TRBJ2-2	many	TRBV29-1	CSVYWAGTGELFF	TGCAGCGTCTATTGGGCAGGCACCGGGGAGCTGTTTTTT
.	TRBJ1-1	.	TRBV20-1	CSVRPSAPTLNTEAFF	TGCAGTGTCAGGCCGTCGGCACCAACGTTGAACACTGAAGCTTTCTTT
.	TRBJ1-4	.	TRBV5-1	CASSLSGRSEKLFF	TGCGCCAGCAGCTTGTCTGGACGCAGTGAAAAACTGTTTTTT
TRBD1	TRBJ1-2	.	TRBV7-2	CASTRGGNYGYTF	TGTGCCAGCACCAGGGGGGGAAACTATGGCTACACCTTC
TRBD2	TRBJ2-2	.	TRBV11-1	CASSSLTSGNTGELFF	TGTGCCAGCAGCTCTCTGACTAGCGGGAACACCGGGGAGCTGTTTTTT
.	TRBJ1-6	few	TRBV7-9	CASSLVPRRYNSPLHF	TGTGCCAGCAGCTTGGTCCCAAGGAGGTATAATTCACCCCTCCACTTT
.	TRBJ2-2	few	TRBV7-8	CASSFGRWSPGELFF	TGTGCCAGCAGCTTCGGGAGATGGAGCCCCGGGGAGCTGTTTTTT
TRBD1	TRBJ1-1	many	TRBV25-1	CASSEYRGTGEMAEAFF	TGTGCCAGCAGTGAATACCGGGGGACAGGGGAAATGGCTGAAGCTTTCTTT
.	TRBJ2-6	many	TRBV7-2	CASSLHGTSLSGANVLTF	TGTGCCAGCAGCTTACACGGGACTTCTTTGTCTGGGGCCAACGTCCTGACTTTC
TRBD2	TRBJ2-7	many	TRBV25-1	CASNKGLAGGPYEQYF	TGTGCCAGCAACAAGGGACTAGCGGGAGGGCCTTACGAGCAGTACTTC
.	TRBJ2-7	.	TRBV7-2	CASSSRLVSYEQYF	TGTGCCAGCAGCTCTCGACTCGTCTCCTACGAGCAGTACTTC